This TCR beta chain appears in the sequencing data of a study of cytomegalovirus exposure and HLA in healthy donors. The wider study: A later analysis reported the same platform for the roughly 120 validation repertoires and the approximately 670 first-cohort repertoires.

About this clone: Its target is not known.

Profiled with immunoSEQ multiplex PCR; TCRdb holds only in-frame clones, not every one. The sample includes fewer than 100,000 clones, roughly 90% of them seen just once. Separate from the roughly 610-subject first cohort, the 120-subject validation cohort was the one that the donors belonged to. Notes on the study in general: As confirmed in vitro, a few CMV-associated chains were specific for CMV antigens. Within the 130 or so validation repertoires, first-cohort TCR clusters tended to co-occur, according to a later analysis.

Sequenced input: PBMCs. The clonotype originates from a man younger than 40 in good health and CMV-seronegative.

CDR3 coding DNA: TGTGCCAGCAGTGAGACTAGTTTGTGGCAGTATTTT. This encodes CASSETSLWQYF. The V call is TRBV2, the J call TRBJ2-3; the D gene is possibly TRBD2 (6 bases). This CDR3 spans 12 amino acids. Trimming removed 3 bases at V and 11 bases at J, with 12 bases between. Looked up from germline, CDR1 is SNHLY and CDR2 is FYNNEI.